This T cell receptor (beta chain) was sequenced for a study of cytomegalovirus exposure and HLA in healthy donors. In the study overall: Prior work identified some 120 million unique TCR beta sequences in 190 million or so T cells.

As for this clone: As yet, its antigen is unknown.

Notes on the study in general: Serostatus for CMV was the only available immune exposure information. A highly shared variant cluster was judged a likely technical artifact. Per a prior analysis, the majority of TCR beta V segments were productive roughly 90% or roughly 30% of the time.

Use of 60 Vbeta and 13 Jbeta primers characterized the PCR. The repertoire was sequenced with immunoSEQ multiplex PCR; TCRdb's copy has only in-frame clones and lacks some. The table lists a few hundred thousand clones, approximately 82% of them singletons, with under 8% in the top ten. Input material: PBMCs. The receptor was derived from a woman in her fifties or sixties in good health and CMV-seropositive.

CDR3 amino acids: CASSTTTGLTQPQHF. DNA of the CDR3: TGTGCCAGTAGTACCACGACAGGGTTGACTCAGCCCCAGCATTTT. V is TRBV19 and J is TRBJ1-5; TRBD1 agrees at 7 bases. The junction had 9 bases not matched to a gene; V was cut back by 4 bases and J by 6 bases. Looked up from germline, CDR1 is LNHDA and CDR2 is SQIVND (reference sequence). This CDR3 spans 15 amino acids. The full variable domain, its missing parts supplied by reference TRBV19 and TRBJ1-5, is DGGITQSPKYLFRKEGQNVTLSCEQNLNHDAMYWYRQDPGQGLRLIYYSQIVNDFQKGDIAEGYSVSREKKESFPLTVTSAQKNPTAFYLCASSTTTGLTQPQHFGDGTRLSIL.